This T cell receptor beta chain was identified in a study of tumor-infiltrating lymphocytes in localized non-small cell lung cancer. Study-level points and caveats: Compared with uninvolved lung, tumors showed higher T cell infiltration by TCRbeta sequencing.

Data came from immunoSEQ multiplex PCR; TCRdb stores just in-frame clones and leaves some out. The table includes about 16,000 clones, about 69% detected once. This CDR3 spans 11 amino acids. The germline CDR1 and CDR2 sequences are MNHEY and SVGAGI. V gave up 1 base and J gave up 3 bases, with 0 bases separating them. As regards this clone: Its antigen is not known.

This sequence originates from a human donor with non-small cell lung cancer. The sample comprised lung tumor tissue. The V call is TRBV6-5, the J call TRBJ1-1; D gene uncertain. The chain's CDR3 is CASSYYTEAFF. In DNA, the CDR3 is TGTGCCAGCAGTTACTACACTGAAGCTTTCTTT.